Listed below are T cell receptor beta chains from one sample, sequenced in a study of T cell responses to AZD1222 COVID-19 vaccine. Generated by immunoSEQ multiplex PCR, the TCRdb table keeps only in-frame clones and is missing some. The sample gives just under 150,000 clones, roughly 84% of which show up once; approximately 5% is in the top ten. Sequencing used peripheral blood, obtained 28 days after the second AZD1222 dose. These receptors came from an adult who received the AZD1222 COVID-19 vaccine. Each CDR3 is given with its conserved first and last residue. Size values are once, few and many counts, or a class for expanded clones, and some rows have none.

v_gene	len	abundance	j_gene	CDR3aa
TRBV30	13	.	TRBJ1-4	CAWSGTSEEKLFF
TRBV2	8	once	TRBJ1-1	CASSEAFF
TRBV16	13	.	TRBJ1-3	CASSQSTGHTIYF
TRBV30	15	.	TRBJ1-4	CACSPGTGESEKLFF
TRBV19	15	.	TRBJ1-2	CASLPERGGRGGYTF
TRBV28	17	.	TRBJ1-6	CASSSLPGQGDNSPLHF
TRBV3-1/TRBV3-2	16	.	TRBJ1-5	CASRTTEIYSNQPQHF
TRBV5-4	15	.	TRBJ2-2	CASSGTGVSTGELFF
TRBV10-3	12	.	TRBJ2-1	CAIREYTGEQFF
TRBV20-1	14	.	TRBJ2-3	CSASGLAGLDTQYF
TRBV7-9	16	.	TRBJ2-7	CASSWMGLAGGYEQYF
TRBV28	14	.	TRBJ1-2	CASSPRGRDYGYTF
TRBV7-2	13	few	TRBJ1-1	CASSPGQGREAFF
TRBV6-5	15	.	TRBJ1-2	CASSYDTVANYGYTF